A single sample is the source of the 20 T cell receptor beta chains below, sequenced in a study of beta chain features in type 1 diabetes. General study results and limits: For Type 1 diabetes patients, all four CD4+ subsets carried TCRB CDR3s that were moderately but significantly shorter.

Antigen specificity for these receptors is unknown. The whole isolated RNA underwent reverse transcription, so sequencing captured expressed TCRB transcripts. Assay: immunoSEQ multiplex PCR; the TCRdb copy retains only in-frame clones and omits some. Of about 340,000 clones in the sample, 7% to 10% were seen once. Sequencing used central memory CD4+ T cells from blood. The receptors shown here come from a man younger than 40 with type 1 diabetes.

This chain connects TRBV28 to TRBJ1-6; 7 bases map to TRBD1. Germline V gives CDR1 MDHEN, CDR2 SYDVKM. Trimming removed 3 bases from V and 7 bases from J; junction bases left unmatched: 3. The CDR3 loop spans 14 amino acids. The CDR3 DNA sequence: TGTGCCAGCAGTTTGACAGGGCGAAATTCACCCCTCCACTTT. Encoded protein: CASSLTGRNSPLHF.

This clone has more than one count but fewer than ten. The identical CDR3 is also encoded by other nucleotide sequences in the sample. The chain is built from TRBV5-1 and TRBJ1-2, with no clear D. The germline CDR1 and CDR2 sequences are SGHRS and YFSETQ. V was pared by 4 bases and J by 8 bases, with 18 bases between. The CDR3 is 14 residues long. CDR3 protein: CASSPRTGDRGYTF. The CDR3 coding sequence is TGCGCCAGCAGCCCCCGGACGGGCGACCGGGGCTACACCTTC. Together with reference TRBV5-1 and TRBJ1-2, the CDR3 gives the full variable domain: KAGVTQTPRYLIKTRGQQVTLSCSPISGHRSVSWYQQTPGQGLQFLFEYFSETQRNKGNFPGRFSGRQFSNSRSEMNVSTLELGDSALYLCASSPRTGDRGYTFGSGTRLTVV.

The chain is built from TRBV25-1 and TRBJ2-1, with a possible D match to TRBD1 (6 bases). Trimming took off 2 bases at V and 8 bases at J, with 13 bases between the two ends. CDR1 and CDR2 from the germline V gene are MGHDK and SYGVNS. The length of the CDR3 is 14 residues. CDR3: CASSEPRGTDEQFF. The CDR3 DNA sequence: TGTGCCAGCAGTGAACCCAGGGGAACCGATGAGCAGTTCTTC.

This clone has only a few counts. The genes are TRBV25-1 and TRBJ2-6, with D maybe TRBD2 (6 bases). Looked up from germline, CDR1 is MGHDK and CDR2 is SYGVNS. This CDR3 is 18 amino acids long. V was clipped by 8 bases and J by 3 bases, with 23 bases between them. The CDR3 reads CASGGKSSSLVGANVLTF. Here the CDR3 DNA reads TGTGCCAGCGGGGGGAAGAGCAGCTCCCTAGTTGGGGCCAACGTCCTGACTTTC.

This clone has more than one count but fewer than ten. This chain uses TRBV4-2 with TRBJ1-5; D gene uncertain. The V end was cut by 0 bases, the J end by 5 bases, with 8 bases between. This CDR3 has 14 residues. CDR1 is LGHNA, CDR2 YNFKEQ, per germline. The CDR3 nucleotides read TGTGCCAGCAGCCAAGAAGTCCTGGATCAGCCCCAGCATTTT. As protein: CASSQEVLDQPQHF.

This clone was picked up many times. The rearrangement links TRBV11-2 to TRBJ2-3; D gene ambiguous. Germline CDR1 is SGHAT and CDR2 is FQNNGV. Trimming pared 1 base from V and 6 bases from J, leaving 8 bases between. This CDR3 has 13 amino acids. The DNA for the CDR3 is TGTGCCAGCAGCTTAGCCTTAGGGGATACGCAGTATTTT. Amino acids: CASSLALGDTQYF.

This clone turned up a few times. The V call is TRBV9, the J call TRBJ1-1; D unclear. V was shortened by 4 bases and J by 7 bases, with 8 bases between the two germline ends. The CDR3 consists of 11 residues. Per the germline V gene, CDR1 is SGDLS and CDR2 is YYNGEE. Here the CDR3 DNA reads TGTGCCAGCAGCTTGGAGGGTGAAGCTTTCTTT. Its protein is CASSLEGEAFF.

This clone was counted a few times. This chain links TRBV28 with TRBJ1-5; D remains unclear. The V end lost 2 bases, the J end lost 3 bases, and 5 bases lay between the germline ends. The CDR3 extends over 13 amino acids. Germline-derived CDR1 and CDR2 are MDHEN and SYDVKM. CDR3: CASSLPVNQPQHF. CDR3 in DNA: TGTGCCAGCAGTTTACCAGTCAATCAGCCCCAGCATTTT. Complete variable domain (other parts from reference TRBV28 and TRBJ1-5): DVKVTQSSRYLVKRTGEKVFLECVQDMDHENMFWYRQDPGLGLRLIYFSYDVKMKEKGDIPEGYSVSREKKERFSLILESASTNQTSMYLCASSLPVNQPQHFGDGTRLSIL.

J is TRBJ2-1 and V is TRBV6-5, with TRBD2 matching over 7 bases. Germline V lookup: CDR1 MNHEY, CDR2 SVGAGI. Trimming cost V 0 bases and J 15 bases; bases outside gene matches: 8. There are 13 residues in the CDR3. CDR3 residues: CASSYSRGSGGFF. In DNA form, the CDR3 reads TGTGCCAGCAGTTACTCGCGAGGGTCGGGAGGGTTCTTC.

In its sample, this clone was seen a few times. The chain links TRBV11-2 to TRBJ2-4, with a possible D match to TRBD2 (5 bases). V gave up 1 base and J gave up 2 bases, with 9 bases separating them. The CDR3 sequence is 15 residues long. From germline, CDR1 is SGHAT and CDR2 FQNNGV. The DNA of the CDR3 is TGTGCCAGCAGCTTAGCGGAGGAAACCAAAAACATTCAGTACTTC. It codes for CASSLAEETKNIQYF.

V and J are TRBV5-1 and TRBJ2-1; D call uncertain. Germline V gives CDR1 SGHRS, CDR2 YFSETQ. The CDR3 covers 11 residues. Trimming shortened V by 0 bases and J by 10 bases, and 5 bases separated the two germline ends. The CDR3 here is CASSLEVEQFF. The CDR3 DNA reads as TGCGCCAGCAGCTTGGAAGTCGAGCAGTTCTTC.

This chain joins TRBV11-2 and TRBJ2-7, with unresolved D. The CDR3 extends over 15 amino acids. Germline V gene sequence: CDR1 SGHAT, CDR2 FQNNGV. Trimming shortened V by 5 bases and J by 5 bases, and 19 bases separated the two germline ends. CDR3 nucleotides: TGTGCCAGCAGCACCCCTTCCGGCGAGGTCCACGAGCAGTACTTC. Its translation is CASSTPSGEVHEQYF.

As concerns this clone: The same CDR3 can be traced to other DNA sequences in this sample. The CDR3 protein is CASSLPGGLNYGYTF. The CDR3 DNA follows: TGTGCCAGCAGCCTTCCGGGAGGCCTCAACTATGGCTACACCTTC. The V and J genes are TRBV5-6 and TRBJ1-2; D ambiguous. CDR1 SGHDT and CDR2 YYEEEE come from the germline V gene. The V and J ends lost 4 bases and 2 bases respectively, with 15 bases between them. There are 15 residues in the CDR3.

This clone was seen repeatedly, ten times or more. The chain couples TRBV19 to TRBJ2-3; D is tentatively TRBD1 or TRBD2 (5 bases each). Germline V gene sequence: CDR1 LNHDA, CDR2 SQIVND (reference sequence). The V gene lost 5 bases and the J gene lost 1 base, with 13 bases spanning the gap. CDR3 length equals 15 residues. The chain's CDR3 is CASSDRGSRTDTQYF. DNA of the CDR3: TGTGCCAGTAGTGACCGGGGCTCCCGCACAGATACGCAGTATTTT.

The chain is built from TRBV5-1 and TRBJ2-5, with TRBD2 as a possible D gene (6 bases). The V gene's germline CDR1 is SGHRS and CDR2 YFSETQ. V lost 2 bases to trimming and J lost 1 base, with 12 bases between them. The CDR3 runs 15 residues. The CDR3 DNA is TGCGCCAGCAGCTTCGGAGGGGAGAGCCAAGAGACCCAGTACTTC. Translated: CASSFGGESQETQYF.

The table lists this clone with a few counts. CDR3 nucleotides: TGTGCCAGCAGTGAACGCAGGGAAGGTCAGCCCCAGCATTTT. Its protein product is CASSERREGQPQHF. V gene TRBV2 combines with J gene TRBJ1-5; possible D gene TRBD1, 5 bases. The CDR3 length is 14 residues. Germline values: CDR1 SNHLY, CDR2 FYNNEI. V dropped 2 bases and J dropped 6 bases, with 11 bases sitting between them.

About this clone itself: At the DNA level, this CDR3 is encoded by other sequences in the same sample as well. The genes are TRBV5-6 and TRBJ2-3; D tentatively fits TRBD1 or TRBD2 (5 bases each). The CDR3 covers 15 residues. CDR1 and CDR2 (germline): SGHDT, YYEEEE. V was trimmed by 0 bases and J by 1 base, leaving 9 bases between them. CDR3 DNA: TGTGCCAGCAGCTTGGAGGGGACCCGCACAGATACGCAGTATTTT. This gives the protein CASSLEGTRTDTQYF.

In this sample, this clone turned up a few times. Within the sample, other DNA sequences also encode this same CDR3. The rearrangement joins TRBV5-1 to TRBJ1-5; tentatively, D is TRBD1 (5 bases). CDR1 is SGHRS, CDR2 YFSETQ, per germline. The CDR3 sequence is 14 residues long. Trimming removed 0 bases from V and 3 bases from J, with 7 bases in between. The CDR3 nucleotides read TGCGCCAGCAGCTTGGGGGGGAACAATCAGCCCCAGCATTTT. Translated: CASSLGGNNQPQHF.

This clone was recorded at least ten times. The chain couples TRBV19 to TRBJ1-3; 8 nucleotides align to TRBD1. The CDR3 consists of 15 residues. Unmatched junction bases numbered 7, after V lost 8 bases and J lost 1 base. The germline V gene encodes CDR1 LNHDA and CDR2 SQIVND (reference sequence). CDR3 DNA sequence: TGTGCCAGTGGCGGGACAGGAGGGTCTGGAAACACCATATATTTT. Residues: CASGGTGGSGNTIYF.

This clone has just a few counts. The DNA of the CDR3 is TGTGCCAGCAGCTTAGAGACCACAGGGTACCGAAACACCATATATTTT. This encodes CASSLETTGYRNTIYF. The rearrangement links TRBV7-2 to TRBJ1-3; D may be TRBD1 (6 bases). Germline V gene data show CDR1 as SGHTA and CDR2 as FQGNSA. The CDR3 extends over 16 amino acids. The V and J ends lost 1 base and 5 bases respectively, with 15 bases between them.